The 14 T cell receptor beta chains in this list originate from one sample, sequenced in a study of blood T cell repertoires in COVID-19. Only in-frame clones appear in the TCRdb table, and some are missing; sequencing was by immunoSEQ multiplex PCR. The table lists over 60,000 clones, roughly 87% of them singletons. Sequencing was performed on peripheral blood. These receptors originate from an elderly man with acute or convalescent COVID-19.

The CDR3 loop reads CASSLAGGTGPLHF. DNA for the CDR3: TGCGCCAGCAGCTTGGCCGGGGGGACGGGGCCCCTCCACTTT. The V gene is TRBV5-1, the J gene TRBJ1-6, with a tentative D call TRBD1 (5 bases). Looked up from germline, CDR1 is SGHRS and CDR2 is YFSETQ. The CDR3 spans 14 residues. V was trimmed by 0 bases and J by 13 bases, leaving 14 bases between them.

The sample holds a few counts of this clone. J is TRBJ1-1 and V is TRBV29-1, with TRBD1 matching 8 bases. V lost 7 bases, J lost 3 bases, and 4 bases stayed unmatched. CDR3 length equals 12 residues. Germline CDR1 is SQVTM and CDR2 is ANQGSEA. The CDR3 reads CSALTGDTEAFF. CDR3 bases: TGCAGCGCATTGACAGGGGACACTGAAGCTTTCTTT.

The chain links TRBV29-1 to TRBJ2-3; TRBD2 matches 10 bases. After removal of 7 bases from V and 5 bases from J, the junction contained 3 bases not matched to a gene. The CDR3 totals 12 residues. CDR1 and CDR2 (germline): SQVTM, ANQGSEA. The CDR3 is CSGSGGEDTQYF. The CDR3 DNA reads TGCAGCGGGAGCGGGGGGGAAGATACGCAGTATTTT.

This clone was detected only once. The gene calls are TRBV3-1 (or the pseudogene TRBV3-2) and TRBJ1-1; D call uncertain. Germline lookup yields CDR1 LGHDT and CDR2 YNNKEL (reference sequence). There are 14 residues in the CDR3. V was pared by 2 bases and J by 4 bases, with 11 bases between. CDR3 protein: CASSQSGLITEAFF. CDR3 bases: TGTGCCAGCAGCCAAAGCGGGCTAATCACTGAAGCTTTCTTT.

The rearrangement joins TRBV28 to TRBJ2-6, with D hard to call. The CDR3 totals 15 residues. Between the trimmed V and J ends, which lost 3 bases and 0 bases, there was a span of 6 bases. Germline V gives CDR1 MDHEN, CDR2 SYDVKM. Here the CDR3 DNA reads TGTGCCAGCAGTTTGTACAGCTCTGGGGCCAACGTCCTGACTTTC. Translation gives CASSLYSSGANVLTF.

The CDR3 nucleotides read TGTGCCAGCTCACCGGGACAGGGGAATGAAGCTTTCTTT. As protein: CASSPGQGNEAFF. The V call is TRBV18, the J call TRBJ1-1, with 10 bases fitting TRBD1. Looked up from germline, CDR1 is KGHSH and CDR2 is LQKENI. The CDR3 length is 13 residues. The trim removed 3 bases at V and 7 bases at J, leaving 2 bases unmatched.

This chain joins TRBV6-5 and TRBJ2-2; 7 nucleotides align to TRBD2. In germline, CDR1 is MNHEY, CDR2 SVGAGI. The junction had 6 bases not matched to a gene; V was cut back by 6 bases and J by 2 bases. The CDR3 loop spans 15 amino acids. The CDR3 DNA sequence: TGTGCCAGCAGCTGGGACTACGGAAACACCGGGGAGCTGTTTTTT. Its translation: CASSWDYGNTGELFF.

The chain joins TRBV30 to TRBJ1-6, with D uncertain. CDR3 length: 14 residues. V lost 0 bases and J lost 10, with 13 bases in between. Germline CDR1 GTSNPN, CDR2 SVGIG (reference sequence). For the CDR3, the DNA is TGTGCCTGGAGTGTAAATGCGGAGGAATCACCCCTCCACTTT. Its translation: CAWSVNAEESPLHF.

The chain carries TRBV5-1 and TRBJ2-1, with D hard to call. This CDR3 is 14 amino acids long. The V and J ends lost 0 bases and 6 bases respectively, with 10 bases between them. Germline V gene data show CDR1 as SGHRS and CDR2 as YFSETQ. The CDR3, as DNA: TGCGCCAGCAGCTTGGCCCCTGTCGGCAATGAGCAGTTCTTC. Translated, it gives CASSLAPVGNEQFF.

V and J are TRBV6-5 and TRBJ1-1; D is ambiguous. The CDR3 sequence is 11 residues long. The ends were cut back, 10 bases at V and 4 bases at J, with 10 bases in the middle. Germline assignment: CDR1 MNHEY and CDR2 SVGAGI. CDR3 protein: CAIREFTEAFF. In DNA form, the CDR3 reads TGTGCCATCCGGGAGTTCACTGAAGCTTTCTTT.

The V and J genes are TRBV12-5 and TRBJ1-5, with 11 bases matching TRBD1. With 1 base clipped from V and 0 bases from J, the junction kept 20 bases outside the gene matches. Germline CDR1 is LGHNT and CDR2 is FRNRAP. CDR3 length: 23 amino acids. This CDR3 reads CASGLGPFSLPGQGVSSNQPQHF. The CDR3 DNA reads TGTGCTAGTGGTTTGGGACCCTTCTCTCTACCGGGACAGGGGGTGAGTAGCAATCAGCCCCAGCATTTT. Full variable domain (outside the CDR3, taken from reference TRBV12-5 and TRBJ1-5): DARVTQTPRHKVTEMGQEVTMRCQPILGHNTVFWYRQTMMQGLELLAYFRNRAPLDDSGMPKDRFSAEMPDATLATLKIQPSEPRDSAVYFCASGLGPFSLPGQGVSSNQPQHFGDGTRLSIL.

The CDR3: CASVGKTGWNTEAFF. CDR3 nucleotide sequence: TGTGCTAGTGTTGGGAAGACAGGGTGGAACACTGAAGCTTTCTTT. V gene TRBV12-5 combines with J gene TRBJ1-1; 7 bases align to TRBD1. Germline values: CDR1 LGHNT, CDR2 FRNRAP. The CDR3 length is 15 residues. With 7 bases clipped from V and 1 base from J, the junction kept 9 bases outside the gene matches.

This clone was seen only once. This chain joins TRBV7-9 and TRBJ2-1, with 13 positions matching TRBD2. V was pared by 6 bases and J by 9 bases, with 8 bases of the junction left unmatched. Looked up from germline, CDR1 is SEHNR and CDR2 is FQNEAQ (reference sequence). The CDR3 is made up of 15 amino acids. CDR3 nucleotide sequence: TGTGCCAGCAGACAAACTAGCGGGGGGGCAAGTGAGCAGTTCTTC. Translating it yields CASRQTSGGASEQFF.

In DNA form, the CDR3 reads TGCGCCAGCGGCGCCGGGGGGGCAGAGGAGACCCAGTACTTC. Encoded protein: CASGAGGAEETQYF. This chain uses TRBV5-1 with TRBJ2-5, with 8 bases lining up with TRBD2. The junction had 10 bases not matched to a gene; V was cut back by 7 bases and J by 5 bases. CDR1 is SGHRS and CDR2 is YFSETQ in the germline V gene. The CDR3 is 14 residues long.